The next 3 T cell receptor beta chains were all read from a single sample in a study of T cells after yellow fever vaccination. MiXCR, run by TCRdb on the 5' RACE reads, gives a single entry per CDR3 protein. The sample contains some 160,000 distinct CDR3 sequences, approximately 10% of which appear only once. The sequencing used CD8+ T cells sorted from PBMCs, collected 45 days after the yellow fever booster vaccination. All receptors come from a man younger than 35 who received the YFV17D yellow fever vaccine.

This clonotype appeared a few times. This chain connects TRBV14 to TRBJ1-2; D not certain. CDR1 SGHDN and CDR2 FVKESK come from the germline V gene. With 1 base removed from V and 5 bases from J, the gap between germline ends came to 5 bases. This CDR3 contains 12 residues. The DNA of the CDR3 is TGTGCCAGCAGCCAAGGTAGATATGGCTACACCTTC. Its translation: CASSQGRYGYTF.

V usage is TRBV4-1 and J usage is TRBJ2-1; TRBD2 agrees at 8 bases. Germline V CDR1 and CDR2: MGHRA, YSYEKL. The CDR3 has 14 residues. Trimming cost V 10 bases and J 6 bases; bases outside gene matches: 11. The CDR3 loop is CATEAGGGVNEQFF. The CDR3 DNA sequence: TGCGCCACCGAGGCGGGGGGTGGAGTCAATGAGCAGTTCTTC.

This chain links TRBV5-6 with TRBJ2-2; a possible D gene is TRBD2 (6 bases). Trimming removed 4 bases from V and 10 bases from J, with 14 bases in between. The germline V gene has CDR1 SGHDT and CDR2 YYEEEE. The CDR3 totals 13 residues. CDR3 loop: CASSPLGTPELFF. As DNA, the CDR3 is TGTGCCAGCAGCCCGTTGGGGACTCCGGAGCTGTTTTTT.